These T cell receptor beta chains were read from a single sample in a study of blood T cell repertoires in COVID-19. Produced via immunoSEQ multiplex PCR; TCRdb's table is partial and in-frame only. The profile shows some 100,000 clones, 70% to 80% of them singletons. The sample taken for sequencing was peripheral blood. Receptor source: a human donor in a cohort sampled during active COVID-19. CDR3s include the opening cysteine and the closing phenylalanine or tryptophan. D genes are given only for firm matches. Clone size is shown for a subset of rows, as once, few, many or a class of expanded clone.

TRBV28	few	-	TRBJ1-5	CASSPMGLVSNQPQHF	TGTGCCAGCAGTCCCATGGGGCTGGTAAGCAATCAGCCCCAGCATTTT
TRBV11-2	few	-	TRBJ2-7	CASSSLGGALSEQYF	TGTGCCAGCAGCTCCCTTGGGGGGGCTCTGAGCGAGCAGTACTTC
TRBV25-1	-	-	TRBJ2-7	CASSDPGQSLEQYF	TGTGCCAGCAGTGACCCAGGGCAATCCCTCGAGCAGTACTTC
TRBV2	-	-	TRBJ2-2	CASSDRTPTGELFF	TGTGCCAGCAGTGACCGGACTCCCACCGGGGAGCTGTTTTTT
TRBV2	-	TRBD1	TRBJ1-2	CARTGTGGDYGYTF	TGTGCCAGAACCGGGACAGGGGGTGACTATGGCTACACCTTC
TRBV19	-	TRBD1	TRBJ1-1	CASTTRTGIGAEAFF	TGTGCCAGTACCACACGGACAGGGATAGGGGCTGAAGCTTTCTTT
TRBV3-1/TRBV3-2	-	-	TRBJ2-3	CASSQEPSSDTQYF	TGTGCCAGCAGCCAAGAACCTAGCAGTGATACGCAGTATTTT
TRBV5-1	-	TRBD1	TRBJ2-1	CASSLVGQGKGEQFF	TGCGCCAGCAGCTTGGTGGGACAGGGGAAAGGTGAGCAGTTCTTC
TRBV3-1/TRBV3-2	-	-	TRBJ2-3	CASSQTGRERTNTDTQYF	TGTGCCAGCAGCCAAACCGGGAGAGAGCGAACAAACACAGATACGCAGTATTTT
TRBV7-8	-	-	TRBJ2-4	CASSTGRGAKNIQYF	TGTGCCAGCAGCACGGGGCGGGGAGCCAAAAACATTCAGTACTTC
TRBV5-1	few	TRBD2	TRBJ2-3	CASSLAASGRRSTDTQYF	TGCGCCAGCAGCTTGGCCGCTAGCGGAAGGCGTAGCACAGATACGCAGTATTTT
TRBV7-3	-	TRBD2	TRBJ2-7	CASSLTRSGRSYEQYF	TGTGCCAGCAGCTTAACTAGGAGCGGGAGGAGCTACGAGCAGTACTTC
TRBV27	-	TRBD1	TRBJ2-1	CASSVQGWGYNEQFF	TGTGCCAGCAGTGTACAGGGGTGGGGCTACAATGAGCAGTTCTTC
TRBV7-9	-	-	TRBJ2-5	CASSSHLYQGETQYF	TGTGCCAGCAGCTCTCATTTATATCAGGGGGAGACCCAGTACTTC
TRBV5-1	-	TRBD1	TRBJ2-7	CASSPGQGTDEQYF	TGCGCCAGCAGCCCCGGACAGGGGACGGACGAGCAGTACTTC
TRBV19	few	TRBD1	TRBJ1-1	CASSRPTGAGTEAFF	TGTGCCAGTAGTAGGCCGACAGGGGCAGGCACTGAAGCTTTCTTT
TRBV19	few	-	TRBJ2-3	CASSSQSTDTQYF	TGTGCCAGTAGTAGTCAGAGCACAGATACGCAGTATTTT
TRBV28	-	-	TRBJ1-4	CASSLPRGNGEKLFF	TGTGCCAGCAGTCTCCCCCGCGGGAACGGTGAAAAACTGTTTTTT
TRBV5-1	-	-	TRBJ2-3	CASSLTTGDTQYF	TGCGCCAGCAGCTTGACTACCGGGGATACGCAGTATTTT
TRBV5-4	few	-	TRBJ1-1	CASSSTFRGEAFF	TGTGCCAGCAGCTCGACATTCAGGGGCGAAGCTTTCTTT
TRBV2	many	-	TRBJ2-1	CASMRLSGQHEQFF	TGTGCCAGCATGAGACTTTCGGGACAACATGAGCAGTTCTTC
TRBV15	-	-	TRBJ1-1	CATSREGRSTEAFF	TGTGCCACCAGCAGGGAGGGAAGGAGCACTGAAGCTTTCTTT
TRBV28	-	-	TRBJ2-3	CASSFPATATTDTQYF	TGTGCCAGCAGTTTCCCCGCGACAGCGACCACAGATACGCAGTATTTT
TRBV5-1	-	-	TRBJ2-3	CASSPERPTDTQYF	TGCGCCAGCAGCCCTGAGCGCCCCACAGATACGCAGTATTTT
TRBV19	-	-	TRBJ2-1	CASSIDLGANEQFF	TGTGCCAGTAGTATAGATCTAGGAGCAAATGAGCAGTTCTTC
TRBV18	-	-	TRBJ1-2	CASSPIRDSYGYTF	TGTGCCAGCTCGCCTATCCGGGACTCCTATGGCTACACCTTC
TRBV24-1	once	TRBD1	TRBJ2-2	CATSGRDRGGAGELFF	TGTGCCACCAGCGGTAGGGACAGGGGAGGGGCCGGGGAGCTGTTTTTT
TRBV19	-	-	TRBJ1-5	CASKEDPGGNQPQHF	TGTGCCAGTAAAGAGGACCCGGGGGGCAATCAGCCCCAGCATTTT
TRBV2	once	TRBD1	TRBJ1-2	CASSFQGAGYGYTF	TGTGCCAGCAGTTTCCAGGGGGCGGGCTATGGCTACACCTTC
TRBV12-5	-	TRBD2	TRBJ2-5	CARFSGGSKETQYF	TGTGCTAGATTTAGCGGGGGGAGCAAGGAGACCCAGTACTTC
TRBV11-2	-	-	TRBJ2-5	CASSLEGLPQETQYF	TGTGCCAGCAGCTTAGAAGGACTGCCCCAAGAGACCCAGTACTTC
TRBV4-1	-	TRBD1	TRBJ1-2	CASSQDRTGRFEWSGYTF	TGCGCCAGCAGCCAAGATCGGACAGGGCGGTTTGAGTGGTCTGGCTACACCTTC
TRBV29-1	-	TRBD1	TRBJ2-3	CSVYGTGGTDTQYF	TGCAGCGTCTATGGGACAGGGGGAACAGATACGCAGTATTTT
TRBV6-1	once	-	TRBJ1-5	CASSDNGRSYGPQHF	TGTGCCAGCAGTGACAACGGGAGGAGTTATGGGCCCCAGCATTTT
TRBV5-6	-	-	TRBJ2-7	CASSAWTVSYEQYF	TGTGCCAGCAGCGCCTGGACAGTCTCCTACGAGCAGTACTTC
TRBV20-1	-	-	TRBJ2-1	CSASGQGNYNEQFF	TGCAGTGCTAGTGGCCAGGGGAACTACAATGAGCAGTTCTTC
TRBV6-2/TRBV6-3	-	TRBD1	TRBJ1-3	CASSYSTGVGNTIYF	TGTGCCAGCAGTTACTCGACAGGGGTTGGAAACACCATATATTTT
TRBV7-9	-	TRBD2	TRBJ2-5	CASSLGSPLSSGGEETQYF	TGTGCCAGCAGCTTAGGATCCCCCCTCTCCTCCGGGGGGGAGGAGACCCAGTACTTC
TRBV4-1	-	TRBD1	TRBJ1-1	CASSLRQGPMNTEAFF	TGCGCCAGCAGCCTCCGACAGGGCCCCATGAACACTGAAGCTTTCTTT
TRBV4-2	-	TRBD2	TRBJ2-7	CASSQDWAGVLEQYF	TGTGCCAGCAGCCAAGATTGGGCGGGAGTACTTGAGCAGTACTTC
TRBV30	-	TRBD1	TRBJ1-2	CAWSVATGGAYGYTF	TGTGCCTGGAGTGTAGCGACAGGGGGGGCCTATGGCTACACCTTC
TRBV7-9	-	-	TRBJ2-5	CASSFGLDQETQYF	TGTGCCAGCAGCTTCGGTCTAGACCAAGAGACCCAGTACTTC
TRBV5-1	-	TRBD2	TRBJ2-2	CASSPSGSGRLRPGELFF	TGCGCCAGCAGCCCCTCCGGGAGCGGGAGATTAAGGCCCGGGGAGCTGTTTTTT
TRBV18	-	TRBD1	TRBJ1-5	CASSMDRAHSNQPQHF	TGTGCCAGCTCAATGGACAGGGCCCATAGCAATCAGCCCCAGCATTTT